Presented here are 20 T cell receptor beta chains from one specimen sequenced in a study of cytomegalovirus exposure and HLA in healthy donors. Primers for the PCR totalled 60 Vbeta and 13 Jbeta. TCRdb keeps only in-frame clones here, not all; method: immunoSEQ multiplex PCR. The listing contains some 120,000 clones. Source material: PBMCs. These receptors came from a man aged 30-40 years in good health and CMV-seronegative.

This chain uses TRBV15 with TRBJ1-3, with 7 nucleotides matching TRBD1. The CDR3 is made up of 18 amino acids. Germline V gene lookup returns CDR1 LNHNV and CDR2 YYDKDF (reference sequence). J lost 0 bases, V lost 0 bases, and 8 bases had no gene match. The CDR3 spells CATSRDFWDSSSGNTIYF. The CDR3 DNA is TGTGCCACCAGCAGAGATTTTTGGGACAGCTCCTCTGGAAACACCATATATTTT.

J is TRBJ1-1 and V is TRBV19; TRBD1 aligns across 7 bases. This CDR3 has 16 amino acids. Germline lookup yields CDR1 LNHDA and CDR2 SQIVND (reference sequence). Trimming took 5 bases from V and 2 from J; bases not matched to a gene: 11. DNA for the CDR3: TGTGCCAGTAGTCCCTCCCCCGGGACAGTCAACACTGAAGCTTTCTTT. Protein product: CASSPSPGTVNTEAFF.

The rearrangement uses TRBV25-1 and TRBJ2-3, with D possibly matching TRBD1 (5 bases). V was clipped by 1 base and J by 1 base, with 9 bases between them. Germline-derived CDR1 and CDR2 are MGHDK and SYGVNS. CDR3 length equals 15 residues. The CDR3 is CASSESGRGTDTQYF. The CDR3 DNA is TGTGCCAGCAGTGAATCGGGCAGGGGCACAGATACGCAGTATTTT. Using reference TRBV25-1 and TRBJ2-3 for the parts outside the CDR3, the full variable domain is EADIYQTPRYLVIGTGKKITLECSQTMGHDKMYWYQQDPGMELHLIHYSYGVNSTEKGDLSSESTVSRIRTEHFPLTLESARPSHTSQYLCASSESGRGTDTQYFGPGTRLTVL.

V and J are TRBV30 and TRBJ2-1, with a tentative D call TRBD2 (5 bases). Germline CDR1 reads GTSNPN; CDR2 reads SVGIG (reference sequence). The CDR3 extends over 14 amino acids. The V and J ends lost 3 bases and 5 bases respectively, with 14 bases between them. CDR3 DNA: TGTGCCTGGAGCAGAGGAGCGGAAAACAATGAGCAGTTCTTC. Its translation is CAWSRGAENNEQFF.

The CDR3 protein is CASSTGGYEQYF. DNA for the CDR3: TGTGCCAGCTCCACGGGTGGGTACGAGCAGTACTTC. V is TRBV18 and J is TRBJ2-7, with D unresolved. The germline gives CDR1 KGHSH, CDR2 LQKENI. Between the trimmed V and J ends, which lost 6 bases and 4 bases, there was a span of 10 bases. This CDR3 is built from 12 residues.

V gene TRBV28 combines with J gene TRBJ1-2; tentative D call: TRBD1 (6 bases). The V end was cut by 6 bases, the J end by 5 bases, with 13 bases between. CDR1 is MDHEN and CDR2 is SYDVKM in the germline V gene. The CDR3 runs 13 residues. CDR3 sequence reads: CASSGSGEYGYTF. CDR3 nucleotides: TGTGCCAGCAGCGGCTCAGGGGAGTATGGCTACACCTTC.

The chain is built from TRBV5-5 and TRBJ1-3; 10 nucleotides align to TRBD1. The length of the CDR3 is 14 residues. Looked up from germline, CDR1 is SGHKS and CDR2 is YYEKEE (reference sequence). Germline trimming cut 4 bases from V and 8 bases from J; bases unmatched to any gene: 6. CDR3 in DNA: TGTGCCAGCAGCCACGGACAGGGGGGAGACACCATATATTTT. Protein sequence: CASSHGQGGDTIYF. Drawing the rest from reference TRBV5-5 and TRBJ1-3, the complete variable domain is DAGVTQSPTHLIKTRGQQVTLRCSPISGHKSVSWYQQVLGQGPQFIFQYYEKEERGRGNFPDRFSARQFPNYSSELNVNALLLGDSALYLCASSHGQGGDTIYFGEGSWLTVV.

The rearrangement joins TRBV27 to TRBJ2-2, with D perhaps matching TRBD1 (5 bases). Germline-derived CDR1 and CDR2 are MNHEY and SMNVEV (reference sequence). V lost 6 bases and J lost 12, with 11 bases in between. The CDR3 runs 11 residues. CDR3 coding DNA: TGTGCCAGCAGCTTCTCAGGGAAGCTGTTTTTT. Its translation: CASSFSGKLFF.

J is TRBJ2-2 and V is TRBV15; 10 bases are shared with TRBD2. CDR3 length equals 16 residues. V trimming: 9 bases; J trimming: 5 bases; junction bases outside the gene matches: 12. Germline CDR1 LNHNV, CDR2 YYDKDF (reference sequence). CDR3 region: CATQPLAGERTGELFF. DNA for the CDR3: TGTGCCACGCAGCCCCTAGCGGGAGAAAGGACCGGGGAGCTGTTTTTT.

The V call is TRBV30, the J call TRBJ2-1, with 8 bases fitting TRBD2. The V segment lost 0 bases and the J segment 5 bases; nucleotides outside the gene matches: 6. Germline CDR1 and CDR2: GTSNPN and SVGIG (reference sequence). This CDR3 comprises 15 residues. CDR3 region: CAWSVRLAGNNEQFF. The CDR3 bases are TGTGCCTGGAGTGTACGGCTAGCGGGTAACAATGAGCAGTTCTTC. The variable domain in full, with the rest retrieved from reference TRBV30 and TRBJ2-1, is SQTIHQWPATLVQPVGSPLSLECTVEGTSNPNLYWYRQAAGRGLQLLFYSVGIGQISSEVPQNLSASRPQDRQFILSSKKLLLSDSGFYLCAWSVRLAGNNEQFFGPGTRLTVL.

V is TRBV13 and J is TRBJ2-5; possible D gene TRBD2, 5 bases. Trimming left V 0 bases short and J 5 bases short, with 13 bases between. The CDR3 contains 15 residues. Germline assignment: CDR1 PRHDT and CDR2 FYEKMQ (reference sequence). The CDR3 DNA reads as TGTGCCAGCAGCTTAGGGTGGGAAGGAGGCGAGACCCAGTACTTC. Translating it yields CASSLGWEGGETQYF.

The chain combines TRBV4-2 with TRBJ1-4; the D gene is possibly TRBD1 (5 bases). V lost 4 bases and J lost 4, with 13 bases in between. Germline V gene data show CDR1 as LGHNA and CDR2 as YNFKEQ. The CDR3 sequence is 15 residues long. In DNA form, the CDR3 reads TGTGCCAGCAGCCTCCAGACAGACCGTAATGAAAAACTGTTTTTT. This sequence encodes CASSLQTDRNEKLFF.

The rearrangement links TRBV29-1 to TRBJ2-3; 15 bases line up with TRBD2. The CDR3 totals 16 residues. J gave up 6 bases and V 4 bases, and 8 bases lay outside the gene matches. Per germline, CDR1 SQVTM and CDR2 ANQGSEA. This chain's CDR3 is CSVGGLAGGPTDTQYF. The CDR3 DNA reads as TGCAGCGTTGGAGGACTAGCGGGAGGGCCAACTGATACGCAGTATTTT.

CDR3 in DNA: TGTGCCTCTGGACTAGCGGTCGACGAGCAGTACTTC. This sequence encodes CASGLAVDEQYF. J is TRBJ2-5 and V is TRBV10-3; TRBD2 matches 10 bases. The end of the DNA aligns better with TRBJ2-7, so the J call may be wrong. The CDR3 totals 12 residues. The V gene's germline CDR1 is ENHRY and CDR2 SYGVKD.

CDR3 in amino acids: CAWSRVLTNTGELFF. CDR3 in DNA: TGTGCCTGGAGTCGAGTACTAACGAACACCGGGGAGCTGTTTTTT. The chain uses TRBV30 and TRBJ2-2, with D unclear. V was cut by 2 bases and J by 0 bases, with 10 bases left in between. Germline V lookup: CDR1 GTSNPN, CDR2 SVGIG (reference sequence). CDR3 length: 15 residues.

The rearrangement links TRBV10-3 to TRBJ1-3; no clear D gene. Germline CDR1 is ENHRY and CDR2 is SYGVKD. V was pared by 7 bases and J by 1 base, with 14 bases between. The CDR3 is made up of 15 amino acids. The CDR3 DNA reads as TGTGCCATCACTGACCCGGGTCTATCTGGAAACACCATATATTTT. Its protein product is CAITDPGLSGNTIYF.

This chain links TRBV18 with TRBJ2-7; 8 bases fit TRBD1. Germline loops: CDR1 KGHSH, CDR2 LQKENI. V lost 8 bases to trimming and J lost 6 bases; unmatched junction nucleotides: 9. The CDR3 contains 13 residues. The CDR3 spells CASAYDRGTEQYF. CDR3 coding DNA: TGTGCCAGCGCCTACGACAGGGGAACCGAGCAGTACTTC.

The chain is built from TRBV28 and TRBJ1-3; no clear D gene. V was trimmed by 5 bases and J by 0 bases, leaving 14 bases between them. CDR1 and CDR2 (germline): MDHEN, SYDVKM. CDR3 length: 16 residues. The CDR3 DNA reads TGTGCCAGCAGTCCCCGGGGTGAGAGCTCTGGAAACACCATATATTTT. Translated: CASSPRGESSGNTIYF. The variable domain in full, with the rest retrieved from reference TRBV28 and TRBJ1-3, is DVKVTQSSRYLVKRTGEKVFLECVQDMDHENMFWYRQDPGLGLRLIYFSYDVKMKEKGDIPEGYSVSREKKERFSLILESASTNQTSMYLCASSPRGESSGNTIYFGEGSWLTVV.

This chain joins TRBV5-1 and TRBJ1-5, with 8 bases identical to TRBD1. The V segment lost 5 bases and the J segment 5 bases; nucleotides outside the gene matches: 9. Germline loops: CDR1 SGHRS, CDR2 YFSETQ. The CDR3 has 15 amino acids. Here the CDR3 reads CASSPGTGPDQPQHF. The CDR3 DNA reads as TGCGCCAGCAGTCCAGGGACAGGACCGGATCAGCCCCAGCATTTT.

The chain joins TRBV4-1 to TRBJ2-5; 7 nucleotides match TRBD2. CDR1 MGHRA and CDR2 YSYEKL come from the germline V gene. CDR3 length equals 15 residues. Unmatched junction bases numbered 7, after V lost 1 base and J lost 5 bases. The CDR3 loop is CASSQGKGSGETQYF. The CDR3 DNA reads TGCGCCAGCAGCCAAGGGAAGGGTAGCGGGGAGACCCAGTACTTC.